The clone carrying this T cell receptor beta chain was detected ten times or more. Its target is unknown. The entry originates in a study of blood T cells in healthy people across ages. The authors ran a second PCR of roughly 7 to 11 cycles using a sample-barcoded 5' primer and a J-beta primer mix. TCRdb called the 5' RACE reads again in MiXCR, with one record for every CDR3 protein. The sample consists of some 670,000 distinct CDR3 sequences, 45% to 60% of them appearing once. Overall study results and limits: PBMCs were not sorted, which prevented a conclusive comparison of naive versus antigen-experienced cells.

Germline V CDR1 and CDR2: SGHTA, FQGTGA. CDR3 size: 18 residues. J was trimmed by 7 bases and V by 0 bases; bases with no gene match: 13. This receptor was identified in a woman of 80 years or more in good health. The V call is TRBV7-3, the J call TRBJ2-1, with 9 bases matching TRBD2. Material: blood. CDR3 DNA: TGTGCCAGCAGCTTAACCTTTAGCTCCGGACTAGCGAATAATGAGCAGTTCTTC. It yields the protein CASSLTFSSGLANNEQFF.